This is a list of T cell receptor beta chains from one sample in a study of tumor-infiltrating lymphocytes in oesophageal squamous cell carcinoma. One entry per CDR3 protein, called by TCRdb with MiXCR from the PCR reads. The sample lists some 25,000 distinct CDR3 sequences, roughly 40% occurring once. Sequenced material: esophageal tumor tissue. These receptors were taken from a male donor with esophageal squamous cell carcinoma. The CDR3 runs from the conserved cysteine through the conserved F or W. Each record gives: D gene, V gene, J gene, clone size, CDR3 DNA, CDR3 protein. The D gene is left open where the match is weak. A row's size may be missing; if present it is once, few, many or a size class.

>NA|TRBV6-1|TRBJ1-6|many
TGTGCCAGCAGTGAAGAAGGGAGTTCACCCCTCCACTTT
CASSEEGSSPLHF
>NA|TRBV7-8|TRBJ1-5|NA
TGTGCCAGCAGCAGGGCCAATCAGCCCCAGCATTTT
CASSRANQPQHF
>NA|TRBV5-1|TRBJ1-5|few
TGCGCCAGCAGTCTAGGGGATGATCAGCCCCAGCATTTT
CASSLGDDQPQHF
>NA|TRBV5-4|TRBJ2-1|once
TGTGCCAGCAGCCTTACGGGATCTTTAGGGGACAATGAGCAGTTCTTC
CASSLTGSLGDNEQFF
>TRBD1|TRBV7-3|TRBJ2-5|NA
TGTGCCAGCAGCTTATTCCCCGGGACAGGGGAGGAGACCCAGTACTTC
CASSLFPGTGEETQYF
>NA|TRBV7-3|TRBJ1-1|medium-sized
TGTGCCAGCAGCCCCGGGATGGGGCTTGAAGCTTTCTTT
CASSPGMGLEAFF
>NA|TRBV12-3/TRBV12-4|TRBJ1-5|many
TGTGCCAGCAGTTTATCCGGTAATCAGCCCCAGCATTTT
CASSLSGNQPQHF
>NA|TRBV11-2|TRBJ1-4|NA
TGTGCCAGCAGCTTCGGAAGTAATGAAAAACTGTTTTTT
CASSFGSNEKLFF
>TRBD2|TRBV7-2|TRBJ2-1|NA
TGTGCCAGCAGCATCGGACTAGCGAATGAGCAGTTCTTC
CASSIGLANEQFF
>NA|TRBV7-9|TRBJ2-2|large
TGTGCCAGCAGCTTTGGAGCGGGCACGAACACCGGGGAGCTGTTTTTT
CASSFGAGTNTGELFF
>TRBD1|TRBV5-6|TRBJ1-1|NA
TGTGCCAGCAGCTTGGGACAGGGGAGTACTGAAGCTTTCTTT
CASSLGQGSTEAFF
>TRBD1|TRBV7-2|TRBJ2-3|few
TGTGCCAGCAGCCGGGACAGGGGGATAGATACGCAGTATTTT
CASSRDRGIDTQYF
>TRBD2|TRBV7-3|TRBJ2-2|NA
TGTGCCAGCAGCGGACTAGCGGGAGGGAACACCGGGGAGCTGTTTTTT
CASSGLAGGNTGELFF
>NA|TRBV29-1|TRBJ1-2|NA
TGCAGCGTTCTATCCCCCGTGGATGGCTACACCTTC
CSVLSPVDGYTF
>TRBD2|TRBV12-3/TRBV12-4|TRBJ2-1|NA
TGTGCCAGCAGAGGCCGGCCTGGGACTAGCGGGATCTCCTACAATGAGCAGTTCTTC
CASRGRPGTSGISYNEQFF
>NA|TRBV7-2|TRBJ2-1|NA
TGTGCCAGCAGCTTAAGGATGCACGAGCAGTTCTTC
CASSLRMHEQFF
>NA|TRBV4-2|TRBJ2-5|NA
TGTGCCAGCAGCCAAGGGTGGGACACCAACCTTTCACCCCTCCACTTC
CASSQGWDTNLSPLHF
>NA|TRBV2|TRBJ1-1|NA
TGTGCCAGCAGTGGGGGGTCAGTGTGGGACACTGAAGCTTTCTTT
CASSGGSVWDTEAFF
>NA|TRBV7-2|TRBJ2-4|few
TGTGCCAGCAGCTACTATGCCAAAAACATTCAGTACTTC
CASSYYAKNIQYF
>TRBD1|TRBV6-2/TRBV6-3|TRBJ1-1|NA
TGTGCCAGCAACGTAGGGGGCGGGACTGAAGCTTTCTTT
CASNVGGGTEAFF